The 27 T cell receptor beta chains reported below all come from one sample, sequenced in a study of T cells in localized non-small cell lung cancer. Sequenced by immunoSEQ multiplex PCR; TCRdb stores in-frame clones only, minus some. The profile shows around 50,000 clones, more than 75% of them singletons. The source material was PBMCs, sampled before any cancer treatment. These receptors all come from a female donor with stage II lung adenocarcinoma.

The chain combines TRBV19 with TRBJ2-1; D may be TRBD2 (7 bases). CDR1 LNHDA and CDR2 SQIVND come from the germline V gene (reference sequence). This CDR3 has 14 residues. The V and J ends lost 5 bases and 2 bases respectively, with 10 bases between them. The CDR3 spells CASSLGGPYNEQFF. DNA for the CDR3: TGTGCCAGTAGTTTGGGGGGGCCCTACAATGAGCAGTTCTTC.

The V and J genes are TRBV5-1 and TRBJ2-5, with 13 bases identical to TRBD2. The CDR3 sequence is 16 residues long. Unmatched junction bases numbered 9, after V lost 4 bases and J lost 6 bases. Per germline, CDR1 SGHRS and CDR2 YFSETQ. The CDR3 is CASSELAGGPGQTQYF. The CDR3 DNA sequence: TGCGCCAGCAGCGAACTAGCGGGGGGGCCGGGACAGACCCAGTACTTC.

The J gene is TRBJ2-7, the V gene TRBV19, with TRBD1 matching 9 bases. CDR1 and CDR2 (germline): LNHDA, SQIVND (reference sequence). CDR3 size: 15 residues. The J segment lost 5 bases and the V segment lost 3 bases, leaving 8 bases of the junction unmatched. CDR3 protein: CASSILDRGGHEQYF. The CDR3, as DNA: TGTGCCAGTAGTATTCTCGACAGGGGGGGACACGAGCAGTACTTC.

CDR3 sequence (DNA): TGCGCCAGCAGCCAAGAGGGAGGGGCCACAGATACGCAGTATTTT. It codes for CASSQEGGATDTQYF. The chain employs TRBV4-1 and TRBJ2-3, with 7 bases identical to TRBD2. CDR1 is MGHRA and CDR2 is YSYEKL in the germline V gene. V dropped 0 bases and J dropped 2; count of bases not matched to a gene: 2. This CDR3 comprises 15 residues.

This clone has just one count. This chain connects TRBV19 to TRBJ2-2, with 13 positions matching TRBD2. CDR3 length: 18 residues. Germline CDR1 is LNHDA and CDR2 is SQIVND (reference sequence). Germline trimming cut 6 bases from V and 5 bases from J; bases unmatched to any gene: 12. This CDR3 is CASRDRLAGGMGTGELFF. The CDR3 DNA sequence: TGTGCCAGTAGGGACAGACTAGCGGGGGGCATGGGGACCGGGGAGCTGTTTTTT. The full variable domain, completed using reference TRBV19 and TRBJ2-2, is DGGITQSPKYLFRKEGQNVTLSCEQNLNHDAMYWYRQDPGQGLRLIYYSQIVNDFQKGDIAEGYSVSREKKESFPLTVTSAQKNPTAFYLCASRDRLAGGMGTGELFFGEGSRLTVL.

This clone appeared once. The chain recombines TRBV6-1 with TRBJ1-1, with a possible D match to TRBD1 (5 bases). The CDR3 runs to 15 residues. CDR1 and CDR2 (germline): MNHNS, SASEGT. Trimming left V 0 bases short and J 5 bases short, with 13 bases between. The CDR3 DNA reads TGTGCCAGCAGTGAAGCCCTCGGGGGAGGTACTGAAGCTTTCTTT. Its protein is CASSEALGGGTEAFF.

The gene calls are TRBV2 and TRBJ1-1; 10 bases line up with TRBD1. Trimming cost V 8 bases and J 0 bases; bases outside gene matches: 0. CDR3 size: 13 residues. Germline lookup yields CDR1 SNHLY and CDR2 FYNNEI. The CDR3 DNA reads TGTGCCAGCGACAGGGGGCTGAACACTGAAGCTTTCTTT. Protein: CASDRGLNTEAFF.

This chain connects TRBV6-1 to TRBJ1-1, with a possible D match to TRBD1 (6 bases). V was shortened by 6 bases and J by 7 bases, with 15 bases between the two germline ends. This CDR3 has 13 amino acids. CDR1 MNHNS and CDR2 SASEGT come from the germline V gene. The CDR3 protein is CASSSQGFLEAFF. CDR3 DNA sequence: TGTGCCAGCAGCTCACAGGGTTTCCTTGAAGCTTTCTTT.

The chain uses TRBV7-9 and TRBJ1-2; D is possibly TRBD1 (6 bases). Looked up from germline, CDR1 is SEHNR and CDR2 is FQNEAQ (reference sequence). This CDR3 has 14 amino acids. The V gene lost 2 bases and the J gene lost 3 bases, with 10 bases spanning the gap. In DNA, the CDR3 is TGTGCCAGCAGCTTACAGGGGCGGGACTATGGCTACACCTTC. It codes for CASSLQGRDYGYTF.

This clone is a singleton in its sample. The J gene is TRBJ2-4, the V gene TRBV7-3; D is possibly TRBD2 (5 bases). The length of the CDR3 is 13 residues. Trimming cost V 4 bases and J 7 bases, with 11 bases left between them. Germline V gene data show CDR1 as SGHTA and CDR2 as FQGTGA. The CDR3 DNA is TGTGCCAGCAGCTCACCGGACTCGAACATTCAGTACTTC. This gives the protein CASSSPDSNIQYF.

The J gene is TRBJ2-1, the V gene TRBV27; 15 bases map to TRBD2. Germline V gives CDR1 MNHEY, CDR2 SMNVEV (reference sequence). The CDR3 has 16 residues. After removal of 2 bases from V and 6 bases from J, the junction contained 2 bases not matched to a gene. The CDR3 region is CASSLRTSGGVNEQFF. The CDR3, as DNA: TGTGCCAGCAGTTTAAGGACTAGCGGGGGGGTCAATGAGCAGTTCTTC.

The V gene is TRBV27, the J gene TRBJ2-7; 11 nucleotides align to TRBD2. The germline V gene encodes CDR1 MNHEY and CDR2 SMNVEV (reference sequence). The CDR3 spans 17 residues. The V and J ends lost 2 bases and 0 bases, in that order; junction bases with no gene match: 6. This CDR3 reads CASSLLAGGPLSYEQYF. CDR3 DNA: TGTGCCAGCAGTTTACTAGCGGGGGGTCCCCTCTCCTACGAGCAGTACTTC.

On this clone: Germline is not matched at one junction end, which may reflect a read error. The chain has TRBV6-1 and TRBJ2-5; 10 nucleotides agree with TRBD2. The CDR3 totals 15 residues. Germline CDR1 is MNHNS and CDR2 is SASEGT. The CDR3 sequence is CASTELAGTAETQYF. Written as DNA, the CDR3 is TGTGCCAGCACTGAACTAGCGGGAACCGCGGAGACCCAGTACTTC.

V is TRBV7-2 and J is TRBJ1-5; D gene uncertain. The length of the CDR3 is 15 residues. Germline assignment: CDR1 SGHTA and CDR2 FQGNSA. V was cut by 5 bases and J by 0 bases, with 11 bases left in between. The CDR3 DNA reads TGTGCCAGCAGCCTACTTAGCGGTAGCAATCAGCCCCAGCATTTT. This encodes CASSLLSGSNQPQHF.

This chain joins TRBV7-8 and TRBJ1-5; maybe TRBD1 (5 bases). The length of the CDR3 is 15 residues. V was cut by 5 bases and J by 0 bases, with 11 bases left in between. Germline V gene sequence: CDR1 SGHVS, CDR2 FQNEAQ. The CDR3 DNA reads TGTGCCAGCAGCCCTTCGGGGGTTAGCAATCAGCCCCAGCATTTT. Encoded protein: CASSPSGVSNQPQHF.

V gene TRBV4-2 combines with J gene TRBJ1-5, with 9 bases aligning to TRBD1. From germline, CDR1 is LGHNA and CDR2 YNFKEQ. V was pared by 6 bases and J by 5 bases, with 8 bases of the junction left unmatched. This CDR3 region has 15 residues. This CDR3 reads CASRLTGGGYQPQHF. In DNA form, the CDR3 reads TGTGCCAGCAGACTCACAGGGGGCGGTTATCAGCCCCAGCATTTT.

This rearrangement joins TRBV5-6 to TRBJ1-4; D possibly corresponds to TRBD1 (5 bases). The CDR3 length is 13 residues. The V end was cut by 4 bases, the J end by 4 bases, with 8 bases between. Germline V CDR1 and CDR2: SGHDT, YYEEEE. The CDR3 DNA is TGTGCCAGCAGCCGGGACCTTAATGAAAAACTGTTTTTT. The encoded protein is CASSRDLNEKLFF.

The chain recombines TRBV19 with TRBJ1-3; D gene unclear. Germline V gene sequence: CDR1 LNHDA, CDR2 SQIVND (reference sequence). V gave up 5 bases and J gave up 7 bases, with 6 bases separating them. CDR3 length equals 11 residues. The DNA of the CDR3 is TGTGCCAGTAGTTCCGGGAACACCATATATTTT. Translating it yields CASSSGNTIYF.

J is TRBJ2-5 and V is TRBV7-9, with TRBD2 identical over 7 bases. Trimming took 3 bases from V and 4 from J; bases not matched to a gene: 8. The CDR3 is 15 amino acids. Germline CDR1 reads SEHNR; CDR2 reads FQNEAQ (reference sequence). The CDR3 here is CASSFAGGVGETQYF. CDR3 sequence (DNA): TGTGCCAGCAGCTTCGCTGGGGGGGTAGGAGAGACCCAGTACTTC.

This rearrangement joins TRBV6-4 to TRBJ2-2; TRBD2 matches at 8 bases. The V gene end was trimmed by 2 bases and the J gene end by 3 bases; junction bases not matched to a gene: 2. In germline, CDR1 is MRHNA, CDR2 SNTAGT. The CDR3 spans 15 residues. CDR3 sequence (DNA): TGTGCCAGCAGTGACGAAGCGGGGGACACCGGGGAGCTGTTTTTT. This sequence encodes CASSDEAGDTGELFF.

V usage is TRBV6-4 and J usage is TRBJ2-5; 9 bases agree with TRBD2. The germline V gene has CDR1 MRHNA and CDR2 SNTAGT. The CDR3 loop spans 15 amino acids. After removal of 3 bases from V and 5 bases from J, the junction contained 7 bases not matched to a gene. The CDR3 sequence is CASSETSGQGETQYF. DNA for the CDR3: TGTGCCAGCAGTGAAACTAGCGGGCAGGGGGAGACCCAGTACTTC.

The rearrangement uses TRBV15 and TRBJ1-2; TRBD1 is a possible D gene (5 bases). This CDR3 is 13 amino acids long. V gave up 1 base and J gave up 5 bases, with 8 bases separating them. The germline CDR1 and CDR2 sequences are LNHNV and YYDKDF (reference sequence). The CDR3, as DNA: TGTGCCACCAGCAGAGGACAGCCATATGGCTACACCTTC. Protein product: CATSRGQPYGYTF.

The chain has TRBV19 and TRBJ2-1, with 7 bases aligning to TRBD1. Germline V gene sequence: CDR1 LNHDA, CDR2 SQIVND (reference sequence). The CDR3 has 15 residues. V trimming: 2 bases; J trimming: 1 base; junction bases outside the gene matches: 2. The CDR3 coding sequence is TGTGCCAGTAGTATATACAGGGGTTCCTACAATGAGCAGTTCTTC. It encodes CASSIYRGSYNEQFF.

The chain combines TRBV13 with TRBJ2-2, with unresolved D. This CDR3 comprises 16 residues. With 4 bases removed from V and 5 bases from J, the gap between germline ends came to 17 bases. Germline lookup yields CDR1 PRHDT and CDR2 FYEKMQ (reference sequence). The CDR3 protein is CASSYPTGPRTGELFF. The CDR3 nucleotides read TGTGCCAGCAGCTATCCTACCGGGCCTCGTACCGGGGAGCTGTTTTTT.

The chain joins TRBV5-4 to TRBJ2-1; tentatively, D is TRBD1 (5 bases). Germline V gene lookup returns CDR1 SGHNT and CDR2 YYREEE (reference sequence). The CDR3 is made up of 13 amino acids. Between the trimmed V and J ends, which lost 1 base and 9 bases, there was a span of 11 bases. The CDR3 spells CASSLLFTGEQFF. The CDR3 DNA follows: TGTGCCAGCAGCTTGTTGTTTACAGGTGAGCAGTTCTTC.

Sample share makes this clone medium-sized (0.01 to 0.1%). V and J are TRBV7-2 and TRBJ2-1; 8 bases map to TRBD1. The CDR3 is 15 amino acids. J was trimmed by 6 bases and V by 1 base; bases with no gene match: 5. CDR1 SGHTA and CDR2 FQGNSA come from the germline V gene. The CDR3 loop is CASSLEVTGGNEQFF. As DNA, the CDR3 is TGTGCCAGCAGCTTAGAAGTTACAGGGGGCAATGAGCAGTTCTTC. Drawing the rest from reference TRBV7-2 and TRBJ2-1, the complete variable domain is GAGVSQSPSNKVTEKGKDVELRCDPISGHTALYWYRQSLGQGLEFLIYFQGNSAPDKSGLPSDRFSAERTGGSVSTLTIQRTQQEDSAVYLCASSLEVTGGNEQFFGPGTRLTVL.

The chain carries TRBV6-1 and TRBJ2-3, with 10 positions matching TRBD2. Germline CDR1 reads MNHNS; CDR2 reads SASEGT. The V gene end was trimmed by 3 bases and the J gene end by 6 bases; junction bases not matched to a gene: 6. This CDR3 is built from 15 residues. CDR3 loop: CASSEASGGRDTQYF. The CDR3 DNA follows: TGTGCCAGCAGTGAGGCTAGCGGGGGTAGGGATACGCAGTATTTT.